The 29 T cell receptor beta chains below come from one sample, sequenced in a study of cytomegalovirus exposure and HLA in healthy donors. The PCR employed 60 Vbeta primers together with 13 Jbeta primers. The table came from immunoSEQ multiplex PCR; TCRdb's copy has only in-frame clones and leaves some out. The profile shows roughly 290,000 clones, 80% of them singletons. Sequenced: PBMCs. These receptors originate from a girl aged 2 to 9 in good health and CMV-seronegative.

The rearrangement links TRBV29-1 to TRBJ2-1; maybe TRBD2 (6 bases). This CDR3 has 15 amino acids. The ends were cut back, 4 bases at V and 0 bases at J, with 13 bases in the middle. Germline assignment: CDR1 SQVTM and CDR2 ANQGSEA. The CDR3 sequence is CSVALRGDSYNEQFF. The DNA for the CDR3 is TGCAGCGTTGCTCTCCGCGGGGACTCCTACAATGAGCAGTTCTTC.

The chain joins TRBV25-1 to TRBJ1-2, with 8 nucleotides matching TRBD1. The CDR3 spans 15 residues. CDR1 and CDR2 (germline): MGHDK, SYGVNS. V was pared by 7 bases and J by 3 bases, with 10 bases of the junction left unmatched. The CDR3 DNA reads as TGTGCCAGCACGGGAGGACAGGGACATGACTATGGCTACACCTTC. This codes for CASTGGQGHDYGYTF.

This rearrangement joins TRBV6-6 to TRBJ2-1; D is unresolved. In germline, CDR1 is MNHNY, CDR2 SVGAGI (reference sequence). V lost 4 bases to trimming and J lost 8 bases, with 6 bases between them. The CDR3 covers 11 residues. The DNA for the CDR3 is TGTGCCAGCAGTTCCAGTCATGAGCAGTTCTTC. Protein product: CASSSSHEQFF.

The chain is built from TRBV7-2 and TRBJ2-5; 7 nucleotides line up with TRBD2. Looked up from germline, CDR1 is SGHTA and CDR2 is FQGNSA. V was pared by 0 bases and J by 1 base, with 2 bases of the junction left unmatched. CDR3 length: 15 residues. Here the CDR3 DNA reads TGTGCCAGCAGCTTAGCGGGAGGGTTCCAAGAGACCCAGTACTTC. It translates to CASSLAGGFQETQYF.

A few counts support this clone. V and J are TRBV5-1 and TRBJ1-2, with 8 bases identical to TRBD1. Per the germline V gene, CDR1 is SGHRS and CDR2 is YFSETQ. Trimming at V came to 3 bases and at J to 4 bases, leaving 5 bases not matched to a gene. The CDR3 extends over 14 amino acids. The CDR3 DNA follows: TGCGCCAGCAGCTCGCCGACAGGGGTCTATGGCTACACCTTC. This encodes CASSSPTGVYGYTF.

CDR3 loop: CASSQEGGGGQPQHF. As DNA, the CDR3 is TGCGCCAGCAGCCAAGAGGGGGGTGGGGGACAGCCCCAGCATTTT. The chain carries TRBV4-1 and TRBJ1-5; perhaps TRBD1 as D (5 bases). CDR1 MGHRA and CDR2 YSYEKL come from the germline V gene. The CDR3 length is 15 residues. Trimming removed 0 bases from V and 7 bases from J, with 13 bases in between.

The V call is TRBV27, the J call TRBJ1-4; TRBD1 might be the D (5 bases). This CDR3 contains 14 residues. Germline CDR1 is MNHEY and CDR2 is SMNVEV (reference sequence). The V gene lost 5 bases and the J gene lost 4 bases, with 11 bases spanning the gap. CDR3 nucleotide sequence: TGTGCCAGCAGTCCCCGCAGGGTTAATGAAAAACTGTTTTTT. It is translated as CASSPRRVNEKLFF.

This clone was seen more than once but under ten times. The chain combines TRBV29-1 with TRBJ2-1, with 12 bases aligning to TRBD2. The CDR3 sequence is 15 residues long. The germline CDR1 and CDR2 sequences are SQVTM and ANQGSEA. Unmatched junction bases numbered 11, after V lost 6 bases and J lost 8 bases. CDR3 in DNA: TGCAGCGTCGCCTCTAGCGGGAGGGCCGTTGATGAGCAGTTCTTC. Translation: CSVASSGRAVDEQFF.

The chain employs TRBV27 and TRBJ1-5; 9 nucleotides match TRBD1. Germline V lookup: CDR1 MNHEY, CDR2 SMNVEV (reference sequence). V trimming: 5 bases; J trimming: 9 bases; junction bases outside the gene matches: 5. CDR3 size: 13 residues. CDR3 residues: CASSRQGGRPQHF. The CDR3 DNA reads TGTGCCAGCAGTCGACAGGGGGGTCGGCCCCAGCATTTT.

This chain uses TRBV9 with TRBJ2-1; 9 bases line up with TRBD2. Per the germline V gene, CDR1 is SGDLS and CDR2 is YYNGEE. The length of the CDR3 is 17 residues. The trim removed 0 bases at V and 6 bases at J, leaving 10 bases unmatched. This CDR3 is CASSVALTAGGLNEQFF. Written as DNA, the CDR3 is TGTGCCAGCAGCGTAGCCCTAACAGCGGGGGGCCTCAATGAGCAGTTCTTC.

This chain connects TRBV27 to TRBJ2-7, with a possible D match to TRBD2 (6 bases). V lost 1 base and J lost 3, with 16 bases in between. This CDR3 comprises 16 residues. Germline lookup yields CDR1 MNHEY and CDR2 SMNVEV (reference sequence). The CDR3 nucleotides are TGTGCCAGCAGTTTATTAGGAGGGGCAGGGATCTACGAGCAGTACTTC. This translates into CASSLLGGAGIYEQYF.

The chain carries TRBV5-4 and TRBJ1-2; no definite D call. The CDR3 extends over 13 amino acids. Germline loops: CDR1 SGHNT, CDR2 YYREEE (reference sequence). V was clipped by 4 bases and J by 6 bases, with 13 bases between them. This chain's CDR3 is CASSPGPTDGYTF. CDR3 sequence (DNA): TGTGCCAGCAGCCCTGGTCCCACGGATGGCTACACCTTC.

The V gene is TRBV5-4, the J gene TRBJ2-1, with 10 nucleotides matching TRBD2. Germline trimming cut 0 bases from V and 4 bases from J; bases unmatched to any gene: 4. Germline CDR1 is SGHNT and CDR2 is YYREEE (reference sequence). CDR3 size: 16 residues. CDR3 bases: TGTGCCAGCAGCTTGGAGGGTAGCGGGGGGTACAATGAGCAGTTCTTC. This encodes CASSLEGSGGYNEQFF.

The rearrangement links TRBV5-1 to TRBJ2-5; 7 positions agree with TRBD1. The CDR3 has 14 amino acids. V lost 7 bases to trimming and J lost 5 bases; unmatched junction nucleotides: 11. From germline, CDR1 is SGHRS and CDR2 YFSETQ. Here the CDR3 DNA reads TGCGCCAGCGGCAGACAGGGAGTCGAGGAGACCCAGTACTTC. This translates into CASGRQGVEETQYF.

This chain uses TRBV5-1 with TRBJ2-3; 12 nucleotides agree with TRBD2. Per germline, CDR1 SGHRS and CDR2 YFSETQ. V shed 7 bases and J 5 bases; nucleotides not matched to a gene: 5. This CDR3 has 14 amino acids. Written as DNA, the CDR3 is TGCGCCAGCCGCCGGGGACTAGCGGGAGATACGCAGTATTTT. This translates into CASRRGLAGDTQYF.

This chain links TRBV7-9 with TRBJ1-3; D uncertain. The V and J ends lost 1 base and 2 bases respectively, with 3 bases between them. CDR1 is SEHNR and CDR2 is FQNEAQ in the germline V gene (reference sequence). CDR3 length: 13 residues. The CDR3 bases are TGTGCCAGCAGCTTAGTAGCTGGAAACACCATATATTTT. It encodes CASSLVAGNTIYF.

V and J are TRBV28 and TRBJ2-7, with 10 bases lining up with TRBD1. V lost 2 bases, J lost 5 bases, and 6 bases stayed unmatched. CDR3 length equals 15 residues. Per germline, CDR1 MDHEN and CDR2 SYDVKM. The CDR3 loop is CASSLPTGGDDEQYF. DNA for the CDR3: TGTGCCAGCAGTTTACCGACAGGGGGCGACGACGAGCAGTACTTC.

The chain recombines TRBV10-3 with TRBJ1-2, with D maybe TRBD1 (6 bases). This CDR3 is built from 14 residues. Deletions cut 3 bases from V and 6 bases from J, with 14 bases between. Germline lookup yields CDR1 ENHRY and CDR2 SYGVKD. The CDR3 coding sequence is TGTGCCATCAGTGACCGGACAGTCGGGGATGGCTACACCTTC. Its translation is CAISDRTVGDGYTF.

V usage is TRBV19 and J usage is TRBJ2-1; D uncertain. V was shortened by 4 bases and J by 12 bases, with 16 bases between the two germline ends. The CDR3 runs 13 residues. CDR1 is LNHDA, CDR2 SQIVND, per germline (reference sequence). The CDR3 loop is CASSTPRPARQFF. DNA for the CDR3: TGTGCCAGTAGTACTCCCAGGCCAGCCAGGCAGTTCTTC.

This rearrangement joins TRBV5-1 to TRBJ2-3; D is perhaps TRBD2 (5 bases). Trimming pared 0 bases from V and 8 bases from J, leaving 10 bases between. CDR1 and CDR2 from the germline V gene are SGHRS and YFSETQ. The CDR3 has 13 residues. The CDR3 reads CASSLEGASTQYF. In DNA form, the CDR3 reads TGCGCCAGCAGCTTGGAGGGAGCAAGTACGCAGTATTTT.

CDR3 sequence reads: CASSPQGGYEQYF. CDR3 sequence (DNA): TGTGCCAGCAGCCCGCAGGGTGGCTACGAGCAGTACTTC. The V gene is TRBV7-3, the J gene TRBJ2-7; tentatively, D is TRBD1 (5 bases). Looked up from germline, CDR1 is SGHTA and CDR2 is FQGTGA. CDR3 size: 13 residues. With 5 bases removed from V and 3 bases from J, the gap between germline ends came to 11 bases.

The chain has TRBV19 and TRBJ2-2; D might be TRBD1 (6 bases). This CDR3 region has 14 residues. Germline V lookup: CDR1 LNHDA, CDR2 SQIVND (reference sequence). Trimming shortened V by 4 bases and J by 5 bases, and 11 bases separated the two germline ends. The CDR3: CASSTGVYTGELFF. The CDR3 DNA follows: TGTGCCAGTAGTACAGGGGTGTATACCGGGGAGCTGTTTTTT.

This clone was seen once. This sequence joins TRBV2 and TRBJ1-4; D may be TRBD1 (6 bases). V dropped 6 bases and J dropped 5 bases, with 13 bases sitting between them. CDR1 and CDR2 (germline): SNHLY, FYNNEI. This CDR3 contains 14 residues. DNA of the CDR3: TGTGCCAGCAGGCGGAGAGGGGGAAATGAAAAACTGTTTTTT. Translated, it gives CASRRRGGNEKLFF.

The count of this clone is one. The CDR3 reads CASSPTGTGGTEAFF. The DNA of the CDR3 is TGTGCCAGTAGTCCTACCGGGACAGGGGGGACTGAAGCTTTCTTT. This chain links TRBV19 with TRBJ1-1; 11 nucleotides match TRBD1. Germline loops: CDR1 LNHDA, CDR2 SQIVND (reference sequence). Unmatched junction bases numbered 7, after V lost 5 bases and J lost 5 bases. This CDR3 is 15 amino acids long.

This clone appeared once. V and J are TRBV29-1 and TRBJ1-5, with 8 positions matching TRBD1. This CDR3 is 14 amino acids long. V lost 6 bases to trimming and J lost 4 bases; unmatched junction nucleotides: 8. Germline V gives CDR1 SQVTM, CDR2 ANQGSEA. The CDR3 is CSVRTGLANQPQHF. Written as DNA, the CDR3 is TGCAGCGTGCGGACAGGGTTGGCAAATCAGCCCCAGCATTTT.

The CDR3 coding sequence is TGCGCCAGCAGCTTTGACTTCGCCCTTAATGAAAAACTGTTTTTT. Its translation: CASSFDFALNEKLFF. The V gene is TRBV5-1, the J gene TRBJ1-4, with D hard to call. The V end lost 2 bases, the J end lost 4 bases, and 12 bases lay between the germline ends. This CDR3 spans 15 amino acids. The germline V gene encodes CDR1 SGHRS and CDR2 YFSETQ.

This clone was found a few times. The chain combines TRBV7-9 with TRBJ1-3; perhaps TRBD1 as D (5 bases). Germline values: CDR1 SEHNR, CDR2 FQNEAQ (reference sequence). Trimming took 8 bases from V and 4 from J, leaving 12 bases between them. The length of the CDR3 is 13 residues. CDR3 DNA: TGTGCCAGCGGAGAGACAGTGGGAAACACCATATATTTT. Residues: CASGETVGNTIYF.

The chain couples TRBV27 to TRBJ2-7, with 7 bases lining up with TRBD2. V lost 1 base and J lost 6; bases outside the gene matches: 9. This CDR3 contains 15 residues. CDR1 and CDR2 (germline): MNHEY, SMNVEV (reference sequence). For the CDR3, the DNA is TGTGCCAGCAGTTTATGGGGGGGAGGTTTTAGCGAGCAGTACTTC. It translates to CASSLWGGGFSEQYF.

The chain links TRBV18 to TRBJ2-7, with 10 bases fitting TRBD1. Trimming removed 4 bases from V and 3 bases from J; junction bases left unmatched: 3. From germline, CDR1 is KGHSH and CDR2 LQKENI. The CDR3 spans 14 residues. The CDR3 DNA reads as TGTGCCAGCTCACTCGGACAGGGGGGCTACGAGCAGTACTTC. It codes for CASSLGQGGYEQYF.